Presented here are 20 T cell receptor beta chains from one specimen sequenced in a study of blood T cells in healthy people across ages. Then a second PCR, running roughly 7 to 11 cycles, was carried out with a sample-barcoded 5' primer and a J-beta primer mix. TCRdb reprocessed the 5' RACE reads with MiXCR, giving one entry per CDR3 protein. The sample shows about 900,000 distinct CDR3 sequences, around 49% of them seen only once. Sequencing was done on a sample of blood. The receptor source for this set is a young man in good health.

This clonotype was observed a handful of times. The chain recombines TRBV20-1 with TRBJ2-5; no reliable D call. Per the germline V gene, CDR1 is DFQATT and CDR2 is SNEGSKA (reference sequence). The CDR3 is made up of 14 amino acids. V was trimmed by 6 bases and J by 4 bases, leaving 18 bases between them. CDR3 bases: TGCAGTGCGCCGGATCCCCGGGTCGGAGAGACCCAGTACTTC. This sequence encodes CSAPDPRVGETQYF.

This clonotype has more than one count but fewer than ten. The CDR3 region has the DNA TGCGCCAGCAGCCAAGTATGGGCAGGGGCCCTTAGCAATCAGCCCCAGCATTTT. As protein: CASSQVWAGALSNQPQHF. The chain employs TRBV4-1 and TRBJ1-5; D might be TRBD1 (6 bases). V was shortened by 1 base and J by 0 bases, with 16 bases between the two germline ends. CDR3 size: 18 residues. Per germline, CDR1 MGHRA and CDR2 YSYEKL.

In this sample, this clonotype turned up once. The chain uses TRBV28 and TRBJ2-5; 7 bases are shared with TRBD1. The ends lost 7 bases at V and 5 bases at J; junction bases unmatched: 13. Germline CDR1 and CDR2: MDHEN and SYDVKM. CDR3 length equals 15 residues. The CDR3 DNA reads as TGTGCCAGCAACCCAAACAGGGGAGCAGGGGAGACCCAGTACTTC. Translated, it gives CASNPNRGAGETQYF.

Only one count was recorded for this clonotype. The chain combines TRBV4-2 with TRBJ2-3; TRBD2 matches 12 bases. This CDR3 comprises 21 residues. Germline V gene lookup returns CDR1 LGHNA and CDR2 YNFKEQ. J gave up 1 base and V 0 bases, and 14 bases lay outside the gene matches. The CDR3 loop reads CASSQEVLAGGLGYGTDTQYF. The CDR3 region has the DNA TGTGCCAGCAGCCAAGAGGTACTAGCGGGGGGCTTAGGATACGGCACAGATACGCAGTATTTT.

In its sample, this clonotype was seen a few times. V is TRBV12-3 or TRBV12-4 and J is TRBJ1-1; 11 nucleotides line up with TRBD1. V trimming: 5 bases; J trimming: 7 bases; junction bases outside the gene matches: 9. This CDR3 has 15 residues. The CDR3 reads CASSDRTGGFSEAFF. Written as DNA, the CDR3 is TGTGCCAGCAGTGATAGGACAGGGGGCTTTAGTGAAGCTTTCTTT.

The rearrangement links TRBV12-3 or TRBV12-4 to TRBJ1-5, with a possible D match to TRBD1 (6 bases). The CDR3 runs to 12 residues. Trimming left V 6 bases short and J 11 bases short, with 14 bases between. CDR3 sequence (DNA): TGTGCCAGCAGACGGGGGCAATGGGCCCAGCATTTT. Protein sequence: CASRRGQWAQHF.

The DNA for the CDR3 is TGCGCCAGCAGGAGGGGACTAGCGGGGTTCCCCTACAATGAGCAGTTCTTC. Amino acids: CASRRGLAGFPYNEQFF. The V call is TRBV10-2, the J call TRBJ2-1; 13 bases fit TRBD2. V shed 6 bases and J 2 bases; nucleotides not matched to a gene: 7. Germline assignment: CDR1 WSHSY and CDR2 SAAADI. CDR3 length equals 17 residues.

V gene TRBV5-1 combines with J gene TRBJ2-7, with no clear D. The CDR3 contains 12 residues. V lost 6 bases and J lost 0, with 7 bases in between. Germline CDR1 and CDR2: SGHRS and YFSETQ. The CDR3 reads CASIGPSYEQYF. CDR3 sequence (DNA): TGCGCCAGCATCGGGCCCTCCTACGAGCAGTACTTC.

This rearrangement joins TRBV7-9 to TRBJ1-2, with TRBD1 matching 10 bases. The CDR3 loop spans 15 amino acids. The trim removed 5 bases at V and 4 bases at J, leaving 7 bases unmatched. Germline CDR1 and CDR2: SEHNR and FQNEAQ (reference sequence). The CDR3 here is CASSRGTGAFYGYTF. The CDR3 DNA reads as TGTGCCAGCAGCAGGGGGACAGGGGCCTTCTATGGCTACACCTTC.

In nucleotides, the CDR3 is TGCGCCAGCAGCTTAGTCAGGGGAGAAAAACTGTTTTTT. Translated: CASSLVRGEKLFF. The chain employs TRBV4-1 and TRBJ1-4, with D tentatively TRBD1 (6 bases). V was trimmed by 5 bases and J by 8 bases, leaving 12 bases between them. This CDR3 has 13 residues. CDR1 MGHRA and CDR2 YSYEKL come from the germline V gene.

J is TRBJ2-5 and V is TRBV7-9; D may correspond to TRBD1 or TRBD2 (5 bases each). The assigned J gene may be wrong: the sequence end matches TRBJ2-7 better. The CDR3 totals 15 residues. Germline-derived CDR1 and CDR2 are SEHNR and FQNEAQ (reference sequence). The CDR3 sequence is CASSLVGVTSYEQYF. DNA for the CDR3: TGTGCCAGCAGCTTAGTGGGGGTCACAAGCTACGAGCAGTACTTC.

This clonotype came up a few times. The rearrangement links TRBV28 to TRBJ2-7; the D is unclear. The germline gives CDR1 MDHEN, CDR2 SYDVKM. Trimming removed 3 bases at V and 2 bases at J, with 14 bases between. The CDR3 length is 15 residues. The CDR3 protein is CASSLQLLRTYEQYF. The CDR3 DNA sequence: TGTGCCAGCAGTTTGCAGCTACTAAGGACCTACGAGCAGTACTTC. The complete variable domain, with remaining parts taken from reference TRBV28 and TRBJ2-7, reads DVKVTQSSRYLVKRTGEKVFLECVQDMDHENMFWYRQDPGLGLRLIYFSYDVKMKEKGDIPEGYSVSREKKERFSLILESASTNQTSMYLCASSLQLLRTYEQYFGPGTRLTVT.

The J gene is TRBJ1-1, the V gene TRBV20-1; D gene unclear. The CDR3 spans 13 residues. Germline V gene data show CDR1 as DFQATT and CDR2 as SNEGSKA (reference sequence). V was trimmed by 6 bases and J by 2 bases, leaving 13 bases between them. The CDR3 nucleotides read TGCAGTGCCATAGGCAATACTAACACTGAAGCTTTCTTT. Translated: CSAIGNTNTEAFF.

The V call is TRBV3-1, the J call TRBJ2-5, with D uncertain. The V gene lost 5 bases and the J gene lost 4 bases, with 14 bases spanning the gap. The length of the CDR3 is 14 residues. CDR1 LGHDT and CDR2 YNNKEL come from the germline V gene (reference sequence). CDR3 protein: CASSTRVLGETQYF. CDR3 bases: TGTGCCAGCAGCACACGAGTACTGGGAGAGACCCAGTACTTC.

This clonotype has a handful of counts. The gene calls are TRBV6-5 and TRBJ2-3; D may be TRBD1 (5 bases). In germline, CDR1 is MNHEY, CDR2 SVGAGI. Deletions cut 2 bases from V and 3 bases from J, with 21 bases between. The CDR3 sequence is 18 residues long. This CDR3 reads CASSYRAGLMDRTDTQYF. In DNA form, the CDR3 reads TGTGCCAGCAGTTACAGGGCAGGGCTAATGGATAGGACAGATACGCAGTATTTT.

This rearrangement joins TRBV25-1 to TRBJ2-7, with D uncertain. The J call may be faulty, since TRBJ2-5 better matches the DNA end. Per germline, CDR1 MGHDK and CDR2 SYGVNS. The CDR3 runs 13 residues. The CDR3: CASSFSSPETQYF. CDR3 coding DNA: TGTGCCAGCAGCTTCTCCAGCCCAGAGACCCAGTACTTC.

This clonotype was detected only a few times. The J gene is TRBJ2-1, the V gene TRBV28; perhaps TRBD1 as D (5 bases). Per the germline V gene, CDR1 is MDHEN and CDR2 is SYDVKM. V lost 10 bases to trimming and J lost 3 bases, with 19 bases between them. CDR3 size: 15 residues. CDR3 in DNA: TGTGCCACCCGAATCCCAGGGATTAGCTACAATGAGCAGTTCTTC. The encoded protein is CATRIPGISYNEQFF.

The J gene is TRBJ2-3, the V gene TRBV30; D is unresolved. CDR3 size: 14 residues. Germline CDR1 and CDR2: GTSNPN and SVGIG (reference sequence). Trimming pared 0 bases from V and 0 bases from J, leaving 7 bases between. The CDR3 DNA sequence: TGTGCCTGGAGTGTACAACCTAGCACAGATACGCAGTATTTT. Translated: CAWSVQPSTDTQYF.

Points on this clonotype: The germline gene is not matched at one end of the junction; a read error may be the cause. The CDR3: CVSSSSSGGVLLGELFF. The DNA for the CDR3 is TGTGTCAGCAGCTCCTCTAGCGGGGGGGTTCTTCTCGGGGAGCTGTTTTTT. The rearrangement joins TRBV11-2 to TRBJ2-2; 12 nucleotides align to TRBD2. This CDR3 has 17 residues. Germline V lookup: CDR1 SGHAT, CDR2 FQNNGV.

This clonotype was recorded only once. The CDR3 reads CSARDWSSGGANIQYF. As DNA, the CDR3 is TGCAGTGCTAGAGATTGGAGTAGCGGGGGGGCTAACATTCAGTACTTC. V gene TRBV20-1 combines with J gene TRBJ2-7; 11 bases agree with TRBD2. The J call may be faulty, since TRBJ2-4 better matches the DNA end. Germline V gene sequence: CDR1 DFQATT, CDR2 SNEGSKA (reference sequence). This CDR3 has 16 amino acids.